Presented here are 25 T cell receptor beta chains from one specimen sequenced in a study of T cells in Graves' hyperthyroidism and ophthalmopathy. Amplification of TCR beta CDR3 regions was performed using RNA transcripts as template. Researchers ran a first-round RT-PCR on the TCR CDR3 using the HTBI primer set. TCRdb analysed the multiplex PCR reads with MiXCR anew, one entry per CDR3 protein. Found here are 800,000 or so distinct CDR3 sequences, roughly 37% of them singletons; the top ten hold 8% to 9%. Sample: blood. The receptors here all came from a man aged 18 to 30 with Graves' hyperthyroidism.

V and J are TRBV7-9 and TRBJ2-5; 7 bases fit TRBD1. CDR3 size: 15 residues. Germline V gives CDR1 SEHNR, CDR2 FQNEAQ (reference sequence). Unmatched junction bases numbered 5, after V lost 3 bases and J lost 1 base. The CDR3, as DNA: TGTGCCAGCAGCTTCCCGGACAGGCCCCAAGAGACCCAGTACTTC. This encodes CASSFPDRPQETQYF.

Comments on this clonotype: Its ends do not fully match the called genes, so a read error is possible. The chain uses TRBV19 and TRBJ1-1; D is ambiguous. The CDR3 consists of 11 residues. Germline assignment: CDR1 LNHDA and CDR2 SQIVND (reference sequence). CDR3 sequence reads: CSSSLNTEAFF. The CDR3 DNA sequence: TGTTCCAGTAGTTTGAACACTGAAGCTTTCTTT.

The rearrangement joins TRBV6-5 to TRBJ1-4; D possibly corresponds to TRBD1 (6 bases). The germline V gene encodes CDR1 MNHEY and CDR2 SVGAGI. Trimming shortened V by 3 bases and J by 14 bases, and 22 bases separated the two germline ends. CDR3 size: 15 residues. The CDR3 DNA follows: TGTGCCAGCAGTTATCGCGCAGAACAGGGCCGTTCCCTGTTTTTT. Its protein is CASSYRAEQGRSLFF.

This chain joins TRBV14 and TRBJ2-7; a weak D match, TRBD2 (7 bases). Trimming cost V 4 bases and J 6 bases, with 16 bases left between them. This CDR3 has 14 amino acids. Germline V CDR1 and CDR2: SGHDN, FVKESK. The CDR3 loop is CASSRDGGLFEQYF. For the CDR3, the DNA is TGTGCCAGCAGCCGGGACGGGGGGCTCTTCGAGCAGTACTTC.

V usage is TRBV12-3 or TRBV12-4 and J usage is TRBJ1-1; D not resolved. The CDR3 sequence is 13 residues long. Trimming removed 1 base from V and 4 bases from J, with 7 bases in between. This CDR3 is CASSLVRFTEAFF. CDR3 DNA: TGTGCCAGCAGTTTAGTGCGTTTCACTGAAGCTTTCTTT.

This clonotype was counted between two and nine times. J is TRBJ1-4 and V is TRBV2; 9 bases are a match to TRBD1. The CDR3 spans 14 residues. CDR1 and CDR2 (germline): SNHLY, FYNNEI. With 1 base clipped from V and 8 bases from J, the junction kept 2 bases outside the gene matches. The CDR3 loop is CASSEGTGDEKLFF. CDR3 in DNA: TGTGCCAGCAGTGAAGGGACAGGGGACGAAAAACTGTTTTTT.

This clonotype was seen a handful of times. The chain combines TRBV20-1 with TRBJ1-4; D remains ambiguous. The CDR3 is made up of 15 amino acids. The germline V gene has CDR1 DFQATT and CDR2 SNEGSKA (reference sequence). V lost 6 bases, J lost 0 bases, and 14 bases lay in between. CDR3 nucleotide sequence: TGCAGTGCGACCGGCTTGGGCTCAACTAATGAAAAACTGTTTTTT. Amino acid sequence: CSATGLGSTNEKLFF.

V is TRBV7-9 and J is TRBJ1-2; D not resolved. CDR1 is SEHNR and CDR2 is FQNEAQ in the germline V gene (reference sequence). The CDR3 length is 14 residues. V was cut by 3 bases and J by 8 bases, with 16 bases left in between. The CDR3 sequence: CASSFAYSQSGYTF. CDR3 sequence (DNA): TGTGCCAGCAGCTTTGCCTACAGTCAGTCCGGCTACACCTTC.

This clonotype was seen a handful of times. The junction does not match germline at one end; this may be a read error. The rearrangement joins TRBV10-2 to TRBJ2-5; 10 positions agree with TRBD1. The CDR3 has 15 amino acids. Germline-derived CDR1 and CDR2 are WSHSY and SAAADI. The CDR3 protein is CASSLRQGASETQYF. In DNA form, the CDR3 reads TGTGCCAGCAGTTTACGACAGGGGGCTTCTGAGACCCAGTACTTC.

This clonotype was counted at least ten times. The chain is built from TRBV12-3 or TRBV12-4 and TRBJ2-7; TRBD1 aligns across 8 bases. CDR3 length equals 12 residues. Germline trimming cut 5 bases from V and 6 bases from J; bases unmatched to any gene: 3. The CDR3 bases are TGTGCCAGCAGTGCGACAGGGGTCGAGCAGTACTTC. Amino acid sequence: CASSATGVEQYF.

Concerning this clonotype: Given a much more abundant clone one base away, this may be a read error. The CDR3 end shows no conserved phenylalanine or tryptophan, and so a read error is likely. V gene TRBV15 combines with J gene TRBJ2-7, with 10 bases matching TRBD1. The length of the CDR3 is 17 residues. Per the germline V gene, CDR1 is LNHNV and CDR2 is YYDKDF (reference sequence). V shed 0 bases, J shed 2 bases, and the junction held 7 bases outside the gene matches. CDR3 amino acids: CATSRDPSGTGAYEQYL. For the CDR3, the DNA is TGTGCCACCAGCAGAGACCCGTCCGGGACAGGGGCCTACGAGCAGTACCTC.

The chain carries TRBV2 and TRBJ1-2; tentatively, D is TRBD1 (5 bases). Between the trimmed V and J ends, which lost 8 bases and 0 bases, there was a span of 16 bases. The CDR3 runs to 15 residues. Germline V CDR1 and CDR2: SNHLY, FYNNEI. In DNA, the CDR3 is TGTGCCAGCTCACCAGGGACGGAAACTAACTATGGCTACACCTTC. It encodes CASSPGTETNYGYTF.

This clonotype has a count of ten or more. The chain uses TRBV7-9 and TRBJ2-7; TRBD1 matches at 12 bases. The CDR3 spans 15 residues. Germline CDR1 is SEHNR and CDR2 is FQNEAQ (reference sequence). Trimming removed 0 bases from V and 5 bases from J; junction bases left unmatched: 2. CDR3 residues: CASSLAGTGGDEQYF. CDR3 DNA: TGTGCCAGCAGCTTAGCAGGGACAGGGGGCGACGAGCAGTACTTC.

This clonotype was observed many times. The V gene is TRBV20-1, the J gene TRBJ2-5; D possibly corresponds to TRBD2 (6 bases). V shed 4 bases and J shed 5 bases, with 11 bases lying between them. Germline V gives CDR1 DFQATT, CDR2 SNEGSKA (reference sequence). The CDR3 consists of 12 residues. The CDR3 sequence: CSAMGGGETQYF. The CDR3 region has the DNA TGCAGTGCTATGGGAGGCGGGGAGACCCAGTACTTC.

Many counts were recorded for this clonotype. The chain is built from TRBV11-2 and TRBJ1-6; D call uncertain. CDR3 length: 16 amino acids. Germline CDR1 SGHAT, CDR2 FQNNGV. The V end was cut by 4 bases, the J end by 10 bases, with 20 bases between. Written as DNA, the CDR3 is TGTGCCAGCAGCTATCCCCGGGCCAAACCGGGCTCACCCCTCCACTTT. Protein sequence: CASSYPRAKPGSPLHF.

This clonotype was recorded many times. J is TRBJ1-5 and V is TRBV7-2; no reliable D call. Germline-derived CDR1 and CDR2 are SGHTA and FQGNSA. V lost 0 bases and J 0 bases, leaving 9 bases between the germline ends. There are 16 residues in the CDR3. CDR3 bases: TGTGCCAGCAGCTTAGCGGCAGGTTATAGCAATCAGCCCCAGCATTTT. Protein sequence: CASSLAAGYSNQPQHF.

This clonotype was detected ten times or more. The chain recombines TRBV7-9 with TRBJ1-1; TRBD1 agrees at 7 bases. This CDR3 spans 13 amino acids. Germline V lookup: CDR1 SEHNR, CDR2 FQNEAQ (reference sequence). The V gene end was trimmed by 5 bases and the J gene end by 4 bases; junction bases not matched to a gene: 4. CDR3: CASSPGQVTEAFF. CDR3 coding DNA: TGTGCCAGCAGCCCAGGACAGGTCACTGAAGCTTTCTTT.

Turning to this clonotype: Germline is not matched at one junction end, which may reflect a read error. The chain carries TRBV9 and TRBJ1-2; TRBD1 agrees at 8 bases. CDR1 is SGDLS and CDR2 is YYNGEE in the germline V gene. The CDR3 has 14 amino acids. The CDR3 DNA is TGCGCCAGCAGCCAGGTCAAGGGACAGGATGGCTACACCTTC. It yields the protein CASSQVKGQDGYTF.

This clonotype was counted many times. The gene calls are TRBV7-8 and TRBJ1-1; TRBD1 agrees at 7 bases. The V segment lost 6 bases and the J segment 2 bases; nucleotides outside the gene matches: 6. Germline CDR1 SGHVS, CDR2 FQNEAQ. CDR3 length: 14 amino acids. CDR3 in amino acids: CASSKQGYNTEAFF. The CDR3 DNA reads as TGTGCCAGCAGTAAACAGGGGTACAACACTGAAGCTTTCTTT.

The rearrangement joins TRBV20-1 to TRBJ1-1; 9 nucleotides line up with TRBD1. The CDR3 runs to 15 residues. The germline V gene encodes CDR1 DFQATT and CDR2 SNEGSKA (reference sequence). The ends lost 6 bases at V and 0 bases at J; junction bases unmatched: 8. CDR3 nucleotide sequence: TGCAGTGCGGGGACAGGGTGGGACATGAACACTGAAGCTTTCTTT. As protein: CSAGTGWDMNTEAFF.

The chain is built from TRBV2 and TRBJ2-5; tentatively, D is TRBD1 or TRBD2 (5 bases each). The CDR3 extends over 11 amino acids. V was trimmed by 3 bases and J by 8 bases, leaving 7 bases between them. Germline V gives CDR1 SNHLY, CDR2 FYNNEI. In DNA form, the CDR3 reads TGTGCCAGCAGTGAGGGGGTCACCCAGTACTTC. It translates to CASSEGVTQYF. The full variable domain, with the rest looked up from reference TRBV2 and TRBJ2-5, is EPEVTQTPSHQVTQMGQEVILRCVPISNHLYFYWYRQILGQKVEFLVSFYNNEISEKSEIFDDQFSVERPDGSNFTLKIRSTKLEDSAMYFCASSEGVTQYFGPGTRLLVL.

This chain joins TRBV19 and TRBJ2-7; 11 bases are shared with TRBD1. J was trimmed by 4 bases and V by 3 bases; bases with no gene match: 2. CDR3 length: 14 residues. Germline-derived CDR1 and CDR2 are LNHDA and SQIVND (reference sequence). CDR3 in amino acids: CASSMGQGGYEQYF. The CDR3 DNA reads TGTGCCAGTAGTATGGGACAGGGGGGATACGAGCAGTACTTC.

This chain connects TRBV20-1 to TRBJ2-5, with D unclear. Trimming cost V 0 bases and J 5 bases, with 10 bases left between them. Germline CDR1 reads DFQATT; CDR2 reads SNEGSKA (reference sequence). The CDR3 is made up of 13 amino acids. CDR3 sequence (DNA): TGCAGTGCTAGAGATACCAGTTCCGAGACCCAGTACTTC. As protein: CSARDTSSETQYF.

This chain connects TRBV7-9 to TRBJ2-5; no firm D call. The CDR3 totals 14 residues. V was shortened by 1 base and J by 2 bases, with 8 bases between the two germline ends. Germline V gene sequence: CDR1 SEHNR, CDR2 FQNEAQ (reference sequence). The CDR3 protein is CASSLEVPQETQYF. The CDR3 DNA is TGTGCCAGCAGCTTAGAGGTGCCGCAAGAGACCCAGTACTTC.

As for this clonotype: This sequence may be a read error, since a much larger clone differs from it by one base. The chain joins TRBV24-1 to TRBJ2-2; no definite D call. V was trimmed by 7 bases and J by 6 bases, leaving 17 bases between them. Germline V lookup: CDR1 KGHDR, CDR2 SFDVKD. This CDR3 is built from 15 residues. CDR3 sequence reads: CATRASWEGAGELFF. Here the CDR3 DNA reads TGTGCCACCAGGGCCTCGTGGGAAGGCGCCGGGGAGCTGTTTTTT.